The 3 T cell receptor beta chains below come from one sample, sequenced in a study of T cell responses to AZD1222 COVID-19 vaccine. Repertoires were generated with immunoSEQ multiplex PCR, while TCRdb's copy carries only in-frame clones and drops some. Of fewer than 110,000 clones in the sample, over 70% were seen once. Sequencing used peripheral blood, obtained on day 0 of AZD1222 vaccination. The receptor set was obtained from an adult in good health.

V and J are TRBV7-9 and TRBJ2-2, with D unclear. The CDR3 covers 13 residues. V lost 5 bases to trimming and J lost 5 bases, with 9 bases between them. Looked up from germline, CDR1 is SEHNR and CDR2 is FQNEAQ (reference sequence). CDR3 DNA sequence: TGTGCCAGCAGCCTCAGTATTACCGGGGAGCTGTTTTTT. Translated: CASSLSITGELFF. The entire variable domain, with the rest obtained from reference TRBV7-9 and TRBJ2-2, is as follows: DTGVSQNPRHKITKRGQNVTFRCDPISEHNRLYWYRQTLGQGPEFLTYFQNEAQLEKSRLLSDRFSAERPKGSFSTLEIQRTEQGDSAMYLCASSLSITGELFFGEGSRLTVL.

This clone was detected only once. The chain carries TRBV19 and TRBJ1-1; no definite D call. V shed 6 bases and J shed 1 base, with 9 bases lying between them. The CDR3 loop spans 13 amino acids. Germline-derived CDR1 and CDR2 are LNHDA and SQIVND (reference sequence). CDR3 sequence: CASSEWTNTEAFF. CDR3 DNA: TGTGCCAGTAGCGAGTGGACGAACACTGAAGCTTTCTTT.

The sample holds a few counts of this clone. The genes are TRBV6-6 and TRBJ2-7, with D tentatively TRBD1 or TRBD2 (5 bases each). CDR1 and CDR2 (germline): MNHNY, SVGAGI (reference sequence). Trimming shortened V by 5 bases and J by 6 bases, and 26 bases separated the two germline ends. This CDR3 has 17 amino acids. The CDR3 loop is CASSRSLLGTGSPEQYF. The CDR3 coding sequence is TGTGCCAGCAGTCGTTCCTTACTAGGGACGGGGTCTCCCGAGCAGTACTTC.